These 14 T cell receptor beta chains came from one sample sequenced in a study of CD8 T cells in Susac syndrome. Random hexamers primed reverse transcription of about 0.5 to 1 ug RNA. TCRdb used MiXCR to reprocess the immunoSEQ multiplex PCR reads, holding one entry per CDR3 protein. The sample lists 100,000 to 150,000 distinct CDR3 sequences; around 96% were seen once. The source material was CD4+ T cells from PBMCs. All receptors come from a human donor in good health.

The chain combines TRBV6-1 with TRBJ2-4, with 7 bases matching TRBD2. This CDR3 is built from 14 residues. Germline V CDR1 and CDR2: MNHNS, SASEGT. V was pared by 0 bases and J by 4 bases, with 0 bases of the junction left unmatched. The CDR3 DNA follows: TGTGCCAGCAGTGAAGCGGGGGGGAAAAACATTCAGTACTTC. Protein sequence: CASSEAGGKNIQYF.

The chain employs TRBV28 and TRBJ1-5; D possibly corresponds to TRBD1 (6 bases). V dropped 7 bases and J dropped 0 bases, with 10 bases sitting between them. The CDR3 loop spans 14 amino acids. Germline V lookup: CDR1 MDHEN, CDR2 SYDVKM. CDR3: CASTPGASNQPQHF. Here the CDR3 DNA reads TGTGCCAGCACCCCAGGGGCTAGCAATCAGCCCCAGCATTTT.

J is TRBJ2-2 and V is TRBV5-1; weak D call: TRBD1 (5 bases). Germline V gene lookup returns CDR1 SGHRS and CDR2 YFSETQ. This CDR3 contains 16 residues. V was shortened by 4 bases and J by 1 base, with 14 bases between the two germline ends. The CDR3 bases are TGCGCCAGCAGCATCCAGGGAAGTAGGAACACCGGGGAGCTGTTTTTT. Encoded protein: CASSIQGSRNTGELFF.

V gene TRBV18 combines with J gene TRBJ2-1; tentatively, D is TRBD1 (5 bases). Deletions cut 3 bases from V and 5 bases from J, with 8 bases between. From germline, CDR1 is KGHSH and CDR2 LQKENI. The CDR3 extends over 13 amino acids. CDR3 nucleotide sequence: TGTGCCAGCTCACCTTCAGGGAACAATGAGCAGTTCTTC. Protein sequence: CASSPSGNNEQFF.

The rearrangement uses TRBV5-1 and TRBJ2-2, with a weak D call TRBD2 (6 bases). Between the trimmed V and J ends, which lost 6 bases and 1 base, there was a span of 10 bases. Germline-derived CDR1 and CDR2 are SGHRS and YFSETQ. The CDR3 has 14 residues. The CDR3 reads CASNPAGNTGELFF. DNA for the CDR3: TGCGCCAGCAATCCAGCGGGGAACACCGGGGAGCTGTTTTTT. Full variable domain (missing parts from reference TRBV5-1 and TRBJ2-2): KAGVTQTPRYLIKTRGQQVTLSCSPISGHRSVSWYQQTPGQGLQFLFEYFSETQRNKGNFPGRFSGRQFSNSRSEMNVSTLELGDSALYLCASNPAGNTGELFFGEGSRLTVL.

The genes are TRBV14 and TRBJ2-1; 11 bases align to TRBD2. Germline assignment: CDR1 SGHDN and CDR2 FVKESK. The CDR3 length is 15 residues. Trimming removed 6 bases from V and 3 bases from J; junction bases left unmatched: 4. The CDR3 DNA is TGTGCCAGCAGGTCAACTAGCGGGAGCTACAATGAGCAGTTCTTC. Its protein is CASRSTSGSYNEQFF.

V gene TRBV2 combines with J gene TRBJ2-1; 7 positions agree with TRBD2. CDR3 length: 14 residues. Trimming took 6 bases from V and 3 from J; bases not matched to a gene: 5. Germline V gene lookup returns CDR1 SNHLY and CDR2 FYNNEI. CDR3 coding DNA: TGTGCCAGCAGAGAGGGCGGGGGCTACAATGAGCAGTTCTTC. Residues: CASREGGGYNEQFF.

This chain connects TRBV6-2 or TRBV6-3 to TRBJ2-7; TRBD2 aligns across 13 bases. The length of the CDR3 is 16 residues. Germline assignment: CDR1 MNHEY and CDR2 SVGEGT. Trimming removed 6 bases from V and 3 bases from J; junction bases left unmatched: 8. The DNA for the CDR3 is TGTGCCAGCAGCACATTACTAGCGGGAGGGCACTACGAGCAGTACTTC. Translated: CASSTLLAGGHYEQYF.

The CDR3 nucleotides are TGCAGCGTTGAAGAGGGTGAGTCAACTGTGGAGACCCAGTACTTC. This translates into CSVEEGESTVETQYF. V is TRBV29-1 and J is TRBJ2-5; no definite D call. With 0 bases removed from V and 5 bases from J, the gap between germline ends came to 16 bases. The CDR3 covers 15 residues. CDR1 is SQVTM, CDR2 ANQGSEA, per germline.

This chain joins TRBV29-1 and TRBJ1-4, with 7 bases lining up with TRBD1. Germline CDR1 SQVTM, CDR2 ANQGSEA. The V segment lost 7 bases and the J segment 4 bases; nucleotides outside the gene matches: 9. This CDR3 spans 14 amino acids. The CDR3 here is CSGSQGWSNEKLFF. The CDR3 DNA reads TGCAGCGGATCACAGGGGTGGAGTAATGAAAAACTGTTTTTT.

This rearrangement joins TRBV2 to TRBJ2-2; D unclear. Per germline, CDR1 SNHLY and CDR2 FYNNEI. There are 14 residues in the CDR3. V gave up 3 bases and J gave up 4 bases, with 9 bases separating them. CDR3 coding DNA: TGTGCCAGCAGTGAGGGTATCGGCACCGGGGAGCTGTTTTTT. Translated: CASSEGIGTGELFF.

The chain has TRBV7-2 and TRBJ2-2, with 8 bases matching TRBD2. The CDR3 totals 16 residues. Germline CDR1 SGHTA, CDR2 FQGNSA. J lost 6 bases, V lost 5 bases, and 11 bases had no gene match. Here the CDR3 DNA reads TGTGCCAGCAGCCATACCGGGACTAGAGTCTCCGGGGAGCTGTTTTTT. Translation: CASSHTGTRVSGELFF.

CDR3 nucleotide sequence: TGCAGCGTTGAAGAGGTTCAAGAGACCCAGTACTTC. It is translated as CSVEEVQETQYF. The rearrangement links TRBV29-1 to TRBJ2-5, with unresolved D. The CDR3 is 12 residues long. V gave up 0 bases and J gave up 2 bases, with 4 bases separating them. Germline-derived CDR1 and CDR2 are SQVTM and ANQGSEA.

The chain joins TRBV7-2 to TRBJ2-3; TRBD2 matches at 10 bases. Per germline, CDR1 SGHTA and CDR2 FQGNSA. This CDR3 spans 17 amino acids. J lost 0 bases, V lost 0 bases, and 3 bases had no gene match. CDR3 sequence: CASSLAAGGPSTDTQYF. The CDR3 region has the DNA TGTGCCAGCAGCTTAGCAGCGGGAGGGCCTAGCACAGATACGCAGTATTTT.